These 21 T cell receptor beta chains were all obtained from the same sample, sequenced in a study of CD8 T cells in ankylosing spondylitis. TCRdb redid the calling of the 5' RACE reads with MiXCR, one entry per CDR3 protein. The data hold 130,000 or so distinct CDR3 sequences, with 11% observed a single time. Sequencing used blood, either unsorted or a sorted T cell fraction (not recorded which). The receptors originated from a female donor with ankylosing spondylitis or in good health (not recorded which).

At least ten counts were recorded for this clonotype. This chain joins TRBV20-1 and TRBJ1-1, with unresolved D. Germline V CDR1 and CDR2: DFQATT, SNEGSKA (reference sequence). V was cut by 8 bases and J by 0 bases, with 13 bases left in between. CDR3 size: 13 residues. The CDR3 reads CSIGVPMNTEAFF. The CDR3 DNA reads TGCAGTATCGGGGTTCCCATGAACACTGAAGCTTTCTTT.

The chain uses TRBV27 and TRBJ2-7, with 11 bases that match TRBD1. Germline loops: CDR1 MNHEY, CDR2 SMNVEV (reference sequence). The CDR3 runs to 15 residues. Trimming took 4 bases from V and 7 from J; bases not matched to a gene: 9. Here the CDR3 reads CASSSGTGGRGEQYF. As DNA, the CDR3 is TGTGCCAGCAGTTCCGGGACAGGGGGGAGAGGAGAGCAGTACTTC.

This clonotype appeared many times. The genes are TRBV12-3 or TRBV12-4 and TRBJ2-7; 7 nucleotides align to TRBD2. Germline trimming cut 1 base from V and 5 bases from J; bases unmatched to any gene: 5. This CDR3 is 14 amino acids long. The CDR3 sequence: CASSLGGGPHEQYF. CDR3 DNA sequence: TGTGCCAGCAGTTTAGGGGGAGGGCCCCACGAGCAGTACTTC.

In its sample, this clonotype was seen many times. The rearrangement joins TRBV12-3 or TRBV12-4 to TRBJ2-3; D ambiguous. The ends were cut back, 2 bases at V and 1 base at J, with 7 bases in the middle. The CDR3 consists of 14 residues. The CDR3 sequence: CASSLTRGTDTQYF. The CDR3 region has the DNA TGTGCCAGCAGTTTAACCCGGGGCACAGATACGCAGTATTTT.

Details on this clonotype: Mismatch with germline at one junction end may stem from a read error. This chain joins TRBV20-1 and TRBJ2-2; TRBD1 might be the D (6 bases). Germline V gene data show CDR1 as DFQATT and CDR2 as SNEGSKA (reference sequence). The CDR3 extends over 17 amino acids. The CDR3 DNA reads TGCTGTGCTAGAGATCCTAAGAGGGGGTCCCCAGCCGGGGAGCTGTTTTTT. Residues: CCARDPKRGSPAGELFF.

At least ten counts were recorded for this clonotype. V usage is TRBV20-1 and J usage is TRBJ2-4; D not certain. V was pared by 2 bases and J by 3 bases, with 17 bases between. Germline CDR1 is DFQATT and CDR2 is SNEGSKA (reference sequence). The CDR3 length is 16 residues. This CDR3 is CSARPPRGFGKNIQYF. The CDR3 DNA is TGCAGTGCTAGACCCCCGCGAGGATTCGGCAAAAACATTCAGTACTTC.

This clonotype was found a few times. This sequence joins TRBV5-4 and TRBJ2-1; 9 positions agree with TRBD2. The trim removed 9 bases at V and 5 bases at J, leaving 6 bases unmatched. This CDR3 has 13 residues. Per the germline V gene, CDR1 is SGHNT and CDR2 is YYREEE (reference sequence). This CDR3 reads CATAGGPNNEQFF. DNA of the CDR3: TGTGCCACCGCGGGGGGGCCGAACAATGAGCAGTTCTTC.

This clonotype was seen many times. The chain is built from TRBV10-3 and TRBJ2-5; D gene ambiguous. Trimming cost V 7 bases and J 3 bases, with 12 bases left between them. The CDR3 covers 13 residues. Germline V CDR1 and CDR2: ENHRY, SYGVKD. CDR3 sequence (DNA): TGTGCCATCACCTGGGGAAGGGAAGAGACCCAGTACTTC. This codes for CAITWGREETQYF.

A note on this clonotype: Since a much larger clone is just one base distant, this may be a read error. This chain links TRBV20-1 with TRBJ1-1; weak D call: TRBD1 (6 bases). This CDR3 spans 14 amino acids. CDR1 is DFQATT, CDR2 SNEGSKA, per germline (reference sequence). The germline V and J ends were trimmed by 8 bases and 1 base, with 17 bases remaining between them. In DNA, the CDR3 is TGCAGTACTACCGGGACATCGGGGAACACTGAAGCTTTCTTT. Translated: CSTTGTSGNTEAFF.

This clonotype was seen many times. The chain has TRBV2 and TRBJ1-5; 7 positions agree with TRBD1. The CDR3 totals 14 residues. CDR1 and CDR2 (germline): SNHLY, FYNNEI. Unmatched junction bases numbered 6, after V lost 6 bases and J lost 4 bases. CDR3 amino acids: CASRYRGGNQPQHF. The CDR3 nucleotides are TGTGCCAGCAGGTACAGGGGAGGAAATCAGCCCCAGCATTTT.

At least ten counts were recorded for this clonotype. The CDR3 is CASSLARGPVGIEEAFF. The CDR3 DNA is TGCGCCAGCAGCTTGGCGAGGGGGCCCGTTGGTATCGAGGAAGCTTTCTTT. The rearrangement joins TRBV5-1 to TRBJ1-1; 7 positions agree with TRBD1. Germline CDR1 and CDR2: SGHRS and YFSETQ. Germline trimming cut 0 bases from V and 8 bases from J; bases unmatched to any gene: 16. The CDR3 sequence is 17 residues long. Drawing the rest from reference TRBV5-1 and TRBJ1-1, the complete variable domain is KAGVTQTPRYLIKTRGQQVTLSCSPISGHRSVSWYQQTPGQGLQFLFEYFSETQRNKGNFPGRFSGRQFSNSRSEMNVSTLELGDSALYLCASSLARGPVGIEEAFFGQGTRLTVV.

This clonotype has ten or more counts. The chain combines TRBV15 with TRBJ1-1; possibly TRBD1 for D (6 bases). Germline CDR1 LNHNV, CDR2 YYDKDF (reference sequence). This CDR3 has 11 amino acids. With 4 bases removed from V and 8 bases from J, the gap between germline ends came to 8 bases. The CDR3 loop is CATSKTGEAFF. The CDR3 DNA is TGTGCCACCAGCAAGACAGGAGAAGCTTTCTTT.

This clonotype was recorded many times. The chain joins TRBV20-1 to TRBJ2-7; D ambiguous. CDR3 length: 13 amino acids. V was shortened by 0 bases and J by 0 bases, with 6 bases between the two germline ends. From germline, CDR1 is DFQATT and CDR2 SNEGSKA (reference sequence). The CDR3 reads CSARETPSYEQYF. CDR3 DNA: TGCAGTGCTAGAGAGACGCCCTCCTACGAGCAGTACTTC.

This clonotype was detected many times. The chain recombines TRBV25-1 with TRBJ1-3; maybe TRBD1 (5 bases). V was trimmed by 3 bases and J by 0 bases, leaving 9 bases between them. CDR1 is MGHDK, CDR2 SYGVNS, per germline. This CDR3 is 15 amino acids long. CDR3 in amino acids: CASSDGARSGNTIYF. The CDR3, as DNA: TGTGCCAGCAGTGACGGGGCCCGCTCTGGAAACACCATATATTTT.

This clonotype was picked up a small number of times. The rearrangement joins TRBV29-1 to TRBJ1-1, with no clear D. V lost 5 bases and J lost 8, with 12 bases in between. The germline V gene encodes CDR1 SQVTM and CDR2 ANQGSEA. The CDR3 is 11 residues long. The CDR3 DNA reads TGCAGCGTTCTAGGGCCCTGGGAAGCTTTCTTT. Its protein product is CSVLGPWEAFF.

This clonotype was seen many times. This chain uses TRBV3-1 with TRBJ2-1; 16 bases fit TRBD2. This CDR3 is built from 17 residues. With 5 bases clipped from V and 7 bases from J, the junction kept 8 bases outside the gene matches. Germline CDR1 LGHDT, CDR2 YNNKEL (reference sequence). The CDR3 DNA reads as TGTGCCAGCAGCGAGGGACTAGCGGGGGGGCCGTGGAATGAGCAGTTCTTC. Translating it yields CASSEGLAGGPWNEQFF.

The chain recombines TRBV27 with TRBJ2-5, with TRBD2 matching 9 bases. CDR1 and CDR2 (germline): MNHEY, SMNVEV (reference sequence). V dropped 4 bases and J dropped 2; count of bases not matched to a gene: 5. This CDR3 has 15 amino acids. In nucleotides, the CDR3 is TGTGCCAGCAGTTCGGCGCTAGCGGGGCAAGAGACCCAGTACTTC. Residues: CASSSALAGQETQYF.

This clonotype was counted at least ten times. This sequence joins TRBV5-1 and TRBJ2-1, with 13 bases fitting TRBD2. Looked up from germline, CDR1 is SGHRS and CDR2 is YFSETQ. V lost 3 bases to trimming and J lost 8 bases; unmatched junction nucleotides: 5. The CDR3 runs to 15 residues. CDR3 DNA sequence: TGCGCCAGCAGCTCAGGACTAGCGGGAGTAGATGAGCAGTTCTTC. It is translated as CASSSGLAGVDEQFF. The full variable domain, its missing parts supplied by reference TRBV5-1 and TRBJ2-1, is KAGVTQTPRYLIKTRGQQVTLSCSPISGHRSVSWYQQTPGQGLQFLFEYFSETQRNKGNFPGRFSGRQFSNSRSEMNVSTLELGDSALYLCASSSGLAGVDEQFFGPGTRLTVL.

In its sample, this clonotype was seen a few times. The chain has TRBV23-1 and TRBJ2-7; unclear D gene. TRBV23-1 is placed among ORFs of uncertain function. V was pared by 0 bases and J by 0 bases, with 18 bases between. The CDR3 is 18 residues long. CDR3 bases: TGCGCCAGCAGTCAATCGGGCCTTATAGGCTCTAGCTCCTACGAGCAGTACTTC. Protein sequence: CASSQSGLIGSSSYEQYF.

The sample holds many counts of this clonotype. In DNA form, the CDR3 reads TGTGCCAGCAGCCAAACACGGGTGGCTGCGTACAATGAGCAGTTCTTC. It is translated as CASSQTRVAAYNEQFF. This rearrangement joins TRBV4-2 to TRBJ2-1; D is undetermined. Trimming shortened V by 2 bases and J by 4 bases, and 15 bases separated the two germline ends. CDR1 and CDR2 (germline): LGHNA, YNFKEQ. The CDR3 has 16 amino acids.

This clonotype has ten or more counts. J is TRBJ1-1 and V is TRBV5-5, with 7 bases that match TRBD1. The germline V gene has CDR1 SGHKS and CDR2 YYEKEE (reference sequence). CDR3 length equals 14 residues. Trimming at V came to 3 bases and at J to 3 bases, leaving 5 bases not matched to a gene. CDR3 loop: CASSSTGLDTEAFF. The DNA for the CDR3 is TGTGCCAGCAGCTCGACAGGGTTGGACACTGAAGCTTTCTTT.